This T cell receptor (beta chain) appears in the sequencing data of a study of PD-L1 blockade in urothelial cancer. Study details: From 0 to 3 prior chemotherapy regimens had been given to the patients. Timepoints chosen for blood analysis were 3 weeks (second dose) and 6 weeks after treatment start. Regarding the study as a whole: Blood clones associated with the tumor expanded more at 3 weeks in durable-benefit patients.

Indicated time point: pretreatment peripheral blood. For this clone: What it binds is not known.

Method: immunoSEQ multiplex PCR; TCRdb's copy keeps in-frame clones and lacks some. Of about 53,000 clones listed, around nine tenths were seen once; the top ten hold roughly 14%. This CDR3 has 14 amino acids. V lost 4 bases and J lost 8; bases outside the gene matches: 7. Germline loops: CDR1 MDHEN, CDR2 SYDVKM. The sample here was PBMCs, taken around atezolizumab (anti-PD-L1) treatment. The TCR originated in a woman aged 55-69 years with urothelial cancer. The rearrangement joins TRBV28 to TRBJ1-2; TRBD1 matches 10 bases. This CDR3 reads CASSSTGGFSGYTF. CDR3 DNA: TGTGCCAGCAGTTCGACAGGGGGCTTTAGCGGCTACACCTTC.